The 16 T cell receptor beta chains in this list originate from one sample, sequenced in a study of graft-versus-host responses after intestinal transplantation. Antigens of these TCRs are unknown. Sequencing used immunoSEQ multiplex PCR; TCRdb keeps in-frame clones, though not all of them. Of 90,000 to 150,000 clones listed, 85% to 95% were seen once; the top ten hold over 2.5%. The material was unstimulated CD8+ T cells sorted from spleen or lymph node cells, obtained before intestinal transplant. The receptors shown here come from a human donor who received an intestinal transplant.

This chain joins TRBV28 and TRBJ1-5; the D is unclear. Germline V gene sequence: CDR1 MDHEN, CDR2 SYDVKM. This CDR3 has 13 amino acids. Trimming took off 6 bases at V and 5 bases at J, with 11 bases between the two ends. CDR3 sequence (DNA): TGTGCCAGCAGCCTTAAGAGAGATCAGCCCCAGCATTTT. This encodes CASSLKRDQPQHF.

The chain couples TRBV29-1 to TRBJ2-7, with D unclear. Germline lookup yields CDR1 SQVTM and CDR2 ANQGSEA. The CDR3 runs to 11 residues. V was pared by 1 base and J by 5 bases, with 6 bases between. The CDR3 DNA sequence: TGCAGCGTTGAAGCAAGGAACGAGCAGTACTTC. It specifies CSVEARNEQYF.

The gene calls are TRBV2 and TRBJ2-7, with D unclear. Per germline, CDR1 SNHLY and CDR2 FYNNEI. V shed 1 base and J shed 6 bases, with 16 bases lying between them. This CDR3 is built from 15 residues. Here the CDR3 DNA reads TGTGCCAGCAGTGAAGACCTGGCCCCCATGGGCGAGCAGTACTTC. Translated, it gives CASSEDLAPMGEQYF.

The chain employs TRBV28 and TRBJ2-5, with D maybe TRBD1 (6 bases). CDR3 length equals 13 residues. Germline V gene data show CDR1 as MDHEN and CDR2 as SYDVKM. V lost 5 bases, J lost 5 bases, and 12 bases lay in between. This CDR3 is CASSPLRGETQYF. DNA for the CDR3: TGTGCCAGCAGTCCCCTTAGGGGGGAGACCCAGTACTTC.

The V call is TRBV6-1, the J call TRBJ2-7; D uncertain. The CDR3 extends over 10 amino acids. In germline, CDR1 is MNHNS, CDR2 SASEGT. V lost 5 bases and J 3 bases, leaving 2 bases between the germline ends. CDR3 region: CASSFYEQYF. CDR3 in DNA: TGTGCCAGCAGTTTCTACGAGCAGTACTTC.

The V call is TRBV7-3, the J call TRBJ2-3; 8 bases match TRBD2. The CDR3 is 15 residues long. V shed 1 base, J shed 4 bases, and the junction held 4 bases outside the gene matches. The germline gives CDR1 SGHTA, CDR2 FQGTGA. The CDR3 reads CASSLSGRLPDTQYF. The CDR3 DNA is TGTGCCAGCAGCTTAAGCGGGAGGCTGCCAGATACGCAGTATTTT. The complete variable domain, with remaining parts taken from reference TRBV7-3 and TRBJ2-3, reads GAGVSQTPSNKVTEKGKYVELRCDPISGHTALYWYRQSLGQGPEFLIYFQGTGAADDSGLPNDRFFAVRPEGSVSTLKIQRTERGDSAVYLCASSLSGRLPDTQYFGPGTRLTVL.

The J gene is TRBJ2-7, the V gene TRBV4-1; D unclear. The CDR3 runs to 14 residues. Trimming left V 3 bases short and J 0 bases short, with 9 bases between. Germline CDR1 reads MGHRA; CDR2 reads YSYEKL. CDR3 coding DNA: TGCGCCAGCAGCCATGTACTGAGCTCCTACGAGCAGTACTTC. This gives the protein CASSHVLSSYEQYF.

The chain has TRBV27 and TRBJ1-2; D gene unclear. This CDR3 is 13 amino acids long. Germline V CDR1 and CDR2: MNHEY, SMNVEV (reference sequence). Trimming pared 3 bases from V and 4 bases from J, leaving 9 bases between. CDR3 protein: CASSFLDGYGYTF. CDR3 in DNA: TGTGCCAGCAGTTTTCTCGACGGCTATGGCTACACCTTC.

V is TRBV13 and J is TRBJ2-2; D may be TRBD2 (6 bases). Germline CDR1 is PRHDT and CDR2 is FYEKMQ (reference sequence). Trimming removed 4 bases at V and 4 bases at J, with 10 bases between. The length of the CDR3 is 14 residues. The CDR3 loop reads CASSWDLTTGELFF. In DNA form, the CDR3 reads TGTGCCAGCAGCTGGGACTTAACCACCGGGGAGCTGTTTTTT.

The rearrangement joins TRBV7-6 to TRBJ2-3; tentatively, D is TRBD1 or TRBD2 (6 bases each). Germline CDR1 SGHVS, CDR2 FNYEAQ. The V and J ends lost 1 base and 0 bases respectively, with 11 bases between them. The CDR3 is 16 amino acids. The CDR3 DNA follows: TGTGCCAGCAGCTTAGGCGTCGGGGGCAGCACAGATACGCAGTATTTT. Translating it yields CASSLGVGGSTDTQYF.

This chain joins TRBV13 and TRBJ2-7; 9 bases match TRBD2. The CDR3 is 14 amino acids. The junction had 9 bases not matched to a gene; V was cut back by 6 bases and J by 6 bases. Per germline, CDR1 PRHDT and CDR2 FYEKMQ (reference sequence). This chain's CDR3 is CASSQRLAGSEQYF. DNA of the CDR3: TGTGCCAGCAGTCAGAGGCTAGCGGGATCCGAGCAGTACTTC.

This chain links TRBV28 with TRBJ1-5; D unresolved. The CDR3 contains 12 residues. Trimming shortened V by 6 bases and J by 9 bases, and 12 bases separated the two germline ends. CDR1 is MDHEN, CDR2 SYDVKM, per germline. DNA of the CDR3: TGTGCCAGCAGCATAAGTAGAAGGCCCCAGCATTTT. Translating it yields CASSISRRPQHF.

The V and J genes are TRBV28 and TRBJ1-3, with no clear D. Germline CDR1 is MDHEN and CDR2 is SYDVKM. V was shortened by 6 bases and J by 0 bases, with 12 bases between the two germline ends. The CDR3 has 15 residues. The CDR3 loop reads CASSVPDYSGNTIYF. The CDR3 bases are TGTGCCAGCAGCGTTCCGGACTACTCTGGAAACACCATATATTTT.

V gene TRBV5-6 combines with J gene TRBJ2-1; D ambiguous. The V gene lost 2 bases and the J gene lost 3 bases, with 12 bases spanning the gap. CDR1 is SGHDT and CDR2 is YYEEEE in the germline V gene. CDR3 length: 15 residues. CDR3: CASSLPPPYYNEQFF. DNA of the CDR3: TGTGCCAGCAGCTTACCCCCACCATACTACAATGAGCAGTTCTTC.

The chain employs TRBV5-1 and TRBJ2-7, with 8 bases lining up with TRBD2. V shed 4 bases, J shed 2 bases, and the junction held 8 bases outside the gene matches. The length of the CDR3 is 15 residues. Germline assignment: CDR1 SGHRS and CDR2 YFSETQ. CDR3 sequence: CASSPRLATPYEQYF. The DNA of the CDR3 is TGCGCCAGCAGCCCGAGACTAGCGACGCCCTACGAGCAGTACTTC.

This rearrangement joins TRBV9 to TRBJ2-1; 7 nucleotides match TRBD1. CDR1 and CDR2 from the germline V gene are SGDLS and YYNGEE. V lost 4 bases to trimming and J lost 10 bases; unmatched junction nucleotides: 5. The CDR3 consists of 12 residues. CDR3 nucleotides: TGTGCCAGCAGCCCCCGGGACAGAGAGCAGTTCTTC. This translates into CASSPRDREQFF.